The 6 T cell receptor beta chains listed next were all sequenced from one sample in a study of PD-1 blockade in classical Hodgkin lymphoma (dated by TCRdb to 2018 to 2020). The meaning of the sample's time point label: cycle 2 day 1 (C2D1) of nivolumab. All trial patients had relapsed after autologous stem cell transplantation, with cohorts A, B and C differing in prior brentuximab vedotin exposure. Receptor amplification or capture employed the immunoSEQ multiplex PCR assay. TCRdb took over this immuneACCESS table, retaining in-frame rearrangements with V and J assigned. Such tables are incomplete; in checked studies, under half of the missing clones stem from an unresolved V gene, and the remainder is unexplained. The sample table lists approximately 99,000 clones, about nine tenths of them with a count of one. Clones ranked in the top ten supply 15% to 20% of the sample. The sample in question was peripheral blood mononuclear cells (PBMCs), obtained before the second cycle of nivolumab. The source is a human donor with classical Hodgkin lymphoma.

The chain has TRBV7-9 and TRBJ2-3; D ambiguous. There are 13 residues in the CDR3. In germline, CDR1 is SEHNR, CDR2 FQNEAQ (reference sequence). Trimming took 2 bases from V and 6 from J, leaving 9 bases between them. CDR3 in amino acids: CASSLSRLDTQYF. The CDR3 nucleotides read TGTGCCAGCAGCTTATCCCGTTTGGATACGCAGTATTTT.

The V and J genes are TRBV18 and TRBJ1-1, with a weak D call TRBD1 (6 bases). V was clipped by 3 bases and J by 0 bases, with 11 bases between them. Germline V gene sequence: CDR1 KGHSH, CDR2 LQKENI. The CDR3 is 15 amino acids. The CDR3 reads CASSPLGGVNTEAFF. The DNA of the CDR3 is TGTGCCAGCTCACCCCTAGGGGGGGTGAACACTGAAGCTTTCTTT. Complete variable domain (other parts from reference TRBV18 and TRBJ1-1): NAGVMQNPRHLVRRRGQEARLRCSPMKGHSHVYWYRQLPEEGLKFMVYLQKENIIDESGMPKERFSAEFPKEGPSILRIQQVVRGDSAAYFCASSPLGGVNTEAFFGQGTRLTVV.

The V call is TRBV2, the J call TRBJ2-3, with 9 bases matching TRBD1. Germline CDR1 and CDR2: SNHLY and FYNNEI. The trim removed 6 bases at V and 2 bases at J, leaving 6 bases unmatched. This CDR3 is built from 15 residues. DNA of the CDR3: TGTGCCAGCAGCCGGGACAGGGTACTCACAGATACGCAGTATTTT. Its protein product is CASSRDRVLTDTQYF.

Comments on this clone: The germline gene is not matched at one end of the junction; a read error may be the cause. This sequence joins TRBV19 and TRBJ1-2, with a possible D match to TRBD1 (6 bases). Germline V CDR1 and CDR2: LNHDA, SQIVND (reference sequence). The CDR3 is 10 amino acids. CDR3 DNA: TGTGCCAGTAGTATAGAGGGGGCCCCCTTC. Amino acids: CASSIEGAPF. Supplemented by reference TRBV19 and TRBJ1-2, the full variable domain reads DGGITQSPKYLFRKEGQNVTLSCEQNLNHDAMYWYRQDPGQGLRLIYYSQIVNDFQKGDIAEGYSVSREKKESFPLTVTSAQKNPTAFYLCASSIEGAPFGSGTRLTVV.

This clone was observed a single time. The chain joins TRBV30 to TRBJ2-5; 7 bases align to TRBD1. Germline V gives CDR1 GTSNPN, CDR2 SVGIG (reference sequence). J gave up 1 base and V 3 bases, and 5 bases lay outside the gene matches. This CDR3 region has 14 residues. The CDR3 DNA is TGTGCCTGGAGAGGCTGGGACAGCCAAGAGACCCAGTACTTC. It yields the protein CAWRGWDSQETQYF.

In nucleotides, the CDR3 is TGTGCCAGCAGTCCCGCGGGGTACGACAGCGGGACGGGAGAATGGTACGAGCAGTACTTC. Protein product: CASSPAGYDSGTGEWYEQYF. This chain joins TRBV27 and TRBJ2-7; 7 bases map to TRBD2. The ends lost 5 bases at V and 4 bases at J; junction bases unmatched: 26. This CDR3 has 20 amino acids. CDR1 and CDR2 from the germline V gene are MNHEY and SMNVEV (reference sequence).